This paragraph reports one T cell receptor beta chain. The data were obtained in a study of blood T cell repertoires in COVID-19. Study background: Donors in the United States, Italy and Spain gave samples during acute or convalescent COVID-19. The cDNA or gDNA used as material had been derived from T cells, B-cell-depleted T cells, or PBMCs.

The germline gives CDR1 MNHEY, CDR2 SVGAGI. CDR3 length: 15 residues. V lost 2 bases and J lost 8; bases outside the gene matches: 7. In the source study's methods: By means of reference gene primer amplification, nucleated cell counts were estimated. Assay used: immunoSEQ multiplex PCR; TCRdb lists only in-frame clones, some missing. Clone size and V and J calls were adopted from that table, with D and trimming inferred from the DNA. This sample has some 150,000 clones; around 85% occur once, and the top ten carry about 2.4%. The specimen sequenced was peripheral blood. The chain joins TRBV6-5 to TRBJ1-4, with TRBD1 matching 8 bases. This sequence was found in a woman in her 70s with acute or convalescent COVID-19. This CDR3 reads CASSYPRGLEEKLFF. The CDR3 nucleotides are TGTGCCAGCAGTTACCCCAGGGGGCTCGAGGAAAAACTGTTTTTT.